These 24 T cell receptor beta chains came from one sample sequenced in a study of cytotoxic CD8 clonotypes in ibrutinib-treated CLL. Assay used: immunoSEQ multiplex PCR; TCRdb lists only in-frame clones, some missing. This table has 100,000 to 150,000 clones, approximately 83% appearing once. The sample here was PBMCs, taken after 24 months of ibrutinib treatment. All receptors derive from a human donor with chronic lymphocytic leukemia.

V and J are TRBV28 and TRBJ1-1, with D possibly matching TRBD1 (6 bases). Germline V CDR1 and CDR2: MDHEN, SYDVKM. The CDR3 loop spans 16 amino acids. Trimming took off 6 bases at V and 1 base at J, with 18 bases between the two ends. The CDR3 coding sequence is TGTGCCAGCAGCCCTGTTTGGAGGACAGAGAACACTGAAGCTTTCTTT. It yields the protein CASSPVWRTENTEAFF.

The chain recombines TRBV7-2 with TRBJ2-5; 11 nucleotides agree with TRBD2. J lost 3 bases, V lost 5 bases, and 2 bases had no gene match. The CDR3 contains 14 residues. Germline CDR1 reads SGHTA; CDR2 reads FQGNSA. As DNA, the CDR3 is TGTGCCAGCAGCCTGGGACTAGCGGAAGAGACCCAGTACTTC. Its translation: CASSLGLAEETQYF.

CDR3 coding DNA: TGTGCCAGCAGCCCACAGGGTAAGGGTGGCTACACCTTC. Amino acid sequence: CASSPQGKGGYTF. The genes are TRBV7-9 and TRBJ1-2; possibly TRBD1 for D (6 bases). Trimming stripped 5 bases from V and 7 bases from J, with 14 bases between. The CDR3 totals 13 residues. Germline CDR1 and CDR2: SEHNR and FQNEAQ (reference sequence).

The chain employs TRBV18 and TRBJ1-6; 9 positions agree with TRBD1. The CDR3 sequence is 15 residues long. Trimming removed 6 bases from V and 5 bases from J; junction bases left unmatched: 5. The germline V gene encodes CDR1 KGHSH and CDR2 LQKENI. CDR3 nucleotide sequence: TGTGCCAGCTCGCCCAGGACAGGGGATAATTCACCCCTCCACTTT. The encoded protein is CASSPRTGDNSPLHF.

The CDR3 spells CASSSNRRGIYNEQFF. For the CDR3, the DNA is TGCGCCAGCAGCTCCAATCGGCGGGGGATCTACAATGAGCAGTTCTTC. The chain is built from TRBV5-1 and TRBJ2-1; 7 bases are a match to TRBD2. This CDR3 region has 16 residues. CDR1 is SGHRS, CDR2 YFSETQ, per germline. Trimming at V came to 3 bases and at J to 3 bases, leaving 9 bases not matched to a gene. Looking up the rest from reference TRBV5-1 and TRBJ2-1 gives the full variable domain: KAGVTQTPRYLIKTRGQQVTLSCSPISGHRSVSWYQQTPGQGLQFLFEYFSETQRNKGNFPGRFSGRQFSNSRSEMNVSTLELGDSALYLCASSSNRRGIYNEQFFGPGTRLTVL.

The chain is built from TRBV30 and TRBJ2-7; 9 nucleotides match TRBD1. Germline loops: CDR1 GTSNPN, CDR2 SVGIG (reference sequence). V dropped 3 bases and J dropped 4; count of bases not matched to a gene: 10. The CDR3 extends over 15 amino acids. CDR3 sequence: CAWRDPGQGVYEQYF. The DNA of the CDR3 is TGTGCCTGGAGGGACCCGGGACAGGGAGTATACGAGCAGTACTTC.

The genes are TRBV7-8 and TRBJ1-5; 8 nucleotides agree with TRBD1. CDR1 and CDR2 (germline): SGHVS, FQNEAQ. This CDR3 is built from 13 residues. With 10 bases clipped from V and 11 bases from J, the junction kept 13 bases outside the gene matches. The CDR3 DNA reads TGTGCCACTTCGACAGGGGAGCAACGGGCCCAGCATTTT. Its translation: CATSTGEQRAQHF. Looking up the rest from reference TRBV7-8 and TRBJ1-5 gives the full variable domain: GAGVSQSPRYKVAKRGQDVALRCDPISGHVSLFWYQQALGQGPEFLTYFQNEAQLDKSGLPSDRFFAERPEGSVSTLKIQRTQQEDSAVYLCATSTGEQRAQHFGDGTRLSIL.

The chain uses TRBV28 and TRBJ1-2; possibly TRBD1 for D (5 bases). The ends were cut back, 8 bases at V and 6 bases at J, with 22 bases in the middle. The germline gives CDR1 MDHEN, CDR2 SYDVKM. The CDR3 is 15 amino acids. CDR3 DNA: TGTGCCAGCGAACCTCCGTGGGGGGATTCGCATGGCTACACCTTC. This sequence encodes CASEPPWGDSHGYTF.

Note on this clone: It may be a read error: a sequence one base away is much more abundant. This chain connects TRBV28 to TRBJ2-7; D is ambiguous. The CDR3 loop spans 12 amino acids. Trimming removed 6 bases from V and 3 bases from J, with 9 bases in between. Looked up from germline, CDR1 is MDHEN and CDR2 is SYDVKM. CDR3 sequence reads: CASSRTDYEQYF. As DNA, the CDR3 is TGTGCCAGCAGCCGGACGGACTACGAGCAGTACTTC.

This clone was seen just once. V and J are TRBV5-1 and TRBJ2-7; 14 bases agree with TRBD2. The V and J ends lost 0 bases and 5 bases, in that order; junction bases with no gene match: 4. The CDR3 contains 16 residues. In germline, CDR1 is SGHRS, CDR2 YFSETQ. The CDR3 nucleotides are TGCGCCAGCAGCTTGGCCGGGGGACTAGCGGGGGACGAGCAGTACTTC. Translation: CASSLAGGLAGDEQYF.

The CDR3 DNA follows: TGTGCCAGCCGTTTAGCGGGGGCGGAGACCCAGTACTTC. Translated: CASRLAGAETQYF. The rearrangement uses TRBV6-5 and TRBJ2-5, with 9 bases matching TRBD2. CDR1 MNHEY and CDR2 SVGAGI come from the germline V gene. V trimming: 8 bases; J trimming: 5 bases; junction bases outside the gene matches: 6. This CDR3 comprises 13 residues.

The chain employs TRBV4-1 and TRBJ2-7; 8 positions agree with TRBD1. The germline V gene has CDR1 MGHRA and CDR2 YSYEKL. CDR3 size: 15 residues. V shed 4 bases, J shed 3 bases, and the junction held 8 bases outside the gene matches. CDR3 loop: CASSPLVRGLYEQYF. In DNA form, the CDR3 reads TGCGCCAGCAGCCCCTTGGTCAGGGGGCTCTACGAGCAGTACTTC.

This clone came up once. The CDR3 sequence is CASSERADYGYTF. CDR3 in DNA: TGTGCCAGCTCAGAAAGGGCAGACTATGGCTACACCTTC. The chain carries TRBV18 and TRBJ1-2; D is unclear. The V and J ends lost 5 bases and 3 bases respectively, with 10 bases between them. Germline loops: CDR1 KGHSH, CDR2 LQKENI. The CDR3 covers 13 residues.

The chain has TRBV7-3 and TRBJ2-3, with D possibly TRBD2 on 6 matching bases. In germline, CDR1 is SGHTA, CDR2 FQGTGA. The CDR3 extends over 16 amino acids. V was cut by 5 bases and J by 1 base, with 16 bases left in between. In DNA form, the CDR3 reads TGTGCCAGCAGCCGAACCGGAGGGAGAGGCACAGATACGCAGTATTTT. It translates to CASSRTGGRGTDTQYF.

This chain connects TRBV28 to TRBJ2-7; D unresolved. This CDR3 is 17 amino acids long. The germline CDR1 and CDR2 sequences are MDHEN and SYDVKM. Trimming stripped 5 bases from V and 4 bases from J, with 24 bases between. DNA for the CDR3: TGTGCCAGCAGTCCGATTCGGGCCAATCTCCCGCCATACGAGCAGTACTTC. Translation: CASSPIRANLPPYEQYF. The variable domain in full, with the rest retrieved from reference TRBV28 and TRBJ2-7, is DVKVTQSSRYLVKRTGEKVFLECVQDMDHENMFWYRQDPGLGLRLIYFSYDVKMKEKGDIPEGYSVSREKKERFSLILESASTNQTSMYLCASSPIRANLPPYEQYFGPGTRLTVT.

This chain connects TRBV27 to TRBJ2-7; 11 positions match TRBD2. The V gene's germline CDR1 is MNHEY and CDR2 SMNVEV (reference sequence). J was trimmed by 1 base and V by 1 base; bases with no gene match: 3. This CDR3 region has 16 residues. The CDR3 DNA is TGTGCCAGCAGTTTATTGGCTAGCGGGAGGTCCTACGAGCAGTACTTC. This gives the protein CASSLLASGRSYEQYF.

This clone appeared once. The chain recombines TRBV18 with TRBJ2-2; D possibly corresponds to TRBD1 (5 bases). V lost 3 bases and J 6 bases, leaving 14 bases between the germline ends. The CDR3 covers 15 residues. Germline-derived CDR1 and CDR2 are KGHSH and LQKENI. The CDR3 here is CASSPGLKQAGELFF. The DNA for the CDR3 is TGTGCCAGCTCACCGGGGCTTAAACAGGCCGGGGAGCTGTTTTTT.

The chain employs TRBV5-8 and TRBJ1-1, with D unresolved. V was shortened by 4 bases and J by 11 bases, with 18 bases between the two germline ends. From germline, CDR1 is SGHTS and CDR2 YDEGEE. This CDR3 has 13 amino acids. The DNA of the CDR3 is TGTGCCAGCAGCCCGGCCCGAGGGCCTGGGGCTTTCTTT. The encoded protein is CASSPARGPGAFF.

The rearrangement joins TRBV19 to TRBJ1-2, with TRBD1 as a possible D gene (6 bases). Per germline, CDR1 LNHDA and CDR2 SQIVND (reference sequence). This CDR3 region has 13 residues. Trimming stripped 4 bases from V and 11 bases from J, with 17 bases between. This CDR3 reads CASSNGGLWWYTF. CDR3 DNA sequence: TGTGCCAGTAGTAACGGGGGGCTATGGTGGTACACCTTC.

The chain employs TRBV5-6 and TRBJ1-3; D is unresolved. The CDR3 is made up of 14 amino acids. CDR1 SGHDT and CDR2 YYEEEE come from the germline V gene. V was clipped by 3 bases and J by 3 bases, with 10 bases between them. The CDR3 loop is CASSSVGDGNTIYF. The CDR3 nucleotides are TGTGCCAGCAGCTCGGTAGGTGATGGAAACACCATATATTTT.

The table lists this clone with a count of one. CDR3 DNA: TGTGCCAGCAGCTTAGCGCTTACTGGGGGGCATAAGGGCTACACCTTC. It is translated as CASSLALTGGHKGYTF. The V gene is TRBV7-2, the J gene TRBJ1-2; weak D call: TRBD1 (6 bases). Trimming shortened V by 0 bases and J by 8 bases, and 19 bases separated the two germline ends. CDR3 length: 16 residues. Germline V gene sequence: CDR1 SGHTA, CDR2 FQGNSA.

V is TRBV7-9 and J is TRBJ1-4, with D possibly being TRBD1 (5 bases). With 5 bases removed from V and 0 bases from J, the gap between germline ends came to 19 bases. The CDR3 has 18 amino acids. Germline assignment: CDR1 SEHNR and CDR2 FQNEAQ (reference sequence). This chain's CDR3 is CASSGASAPFATNEKLFF. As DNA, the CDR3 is TGTGCCAGCAGCGGGGCAAGCGCTCCTTTTGCAACTAATGAAAAACTGTTTTTT.

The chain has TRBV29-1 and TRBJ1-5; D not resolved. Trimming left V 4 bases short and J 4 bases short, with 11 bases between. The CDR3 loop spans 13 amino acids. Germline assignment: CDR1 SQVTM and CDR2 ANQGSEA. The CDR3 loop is CSVAGETNQPQHF. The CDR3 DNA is TGCAGCGTTGCTGGGGAAACGAATCAGCCCCAGCATTTT.

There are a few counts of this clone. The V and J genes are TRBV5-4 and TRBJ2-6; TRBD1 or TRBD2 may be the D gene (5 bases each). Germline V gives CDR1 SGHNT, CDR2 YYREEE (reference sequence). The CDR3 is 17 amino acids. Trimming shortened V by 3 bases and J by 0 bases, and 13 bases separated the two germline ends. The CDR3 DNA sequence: TGTGCCAGCAGCTACGGGACGGCGAACTCTGGGGCCAACGTCCTGACTTTC. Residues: CASSYGTANSGANVLTF.